This T cell receptor (beta chain) was observed in a study of PD-L1 blockade in urothelial cancer. General study findings and limits: Tumor-associated clones in the blood of durable-benefit patients grew more at 3 weeks.

The CDR3 spans 13 residues. V was clipped by 7 bases and J by 3 bases, with 10 bases between them. Germline CDR1 MNHNY, CDR2 SVGAGI (reference sequence). This clone was seen once. Its antigen remains unidentified. The time point: peripheral blood 6 weeks after treatment start. Here immunoSEQ multiplex PCR was the method, and the copy in TCRdb shows in-frame clones only, minus some. The sample has about 120,000 clones; approximately 90% are singletons. This TCR came from a man aged 55 to 70 with urothelial cancer. The sequences come from PBMCs, collected around atezolizumab (anti-PD-L1) treatment. This sequence joins TRBV6-6 and TRBJ1-3; a possible D gene is TRBD1 (6 bases). CDR3 sequence reads: CASTADSGNTIYF. The CDR3 nucleotides are TGTGCCAGCACCGCGGACAGTGGAAACACCATATATTTT.